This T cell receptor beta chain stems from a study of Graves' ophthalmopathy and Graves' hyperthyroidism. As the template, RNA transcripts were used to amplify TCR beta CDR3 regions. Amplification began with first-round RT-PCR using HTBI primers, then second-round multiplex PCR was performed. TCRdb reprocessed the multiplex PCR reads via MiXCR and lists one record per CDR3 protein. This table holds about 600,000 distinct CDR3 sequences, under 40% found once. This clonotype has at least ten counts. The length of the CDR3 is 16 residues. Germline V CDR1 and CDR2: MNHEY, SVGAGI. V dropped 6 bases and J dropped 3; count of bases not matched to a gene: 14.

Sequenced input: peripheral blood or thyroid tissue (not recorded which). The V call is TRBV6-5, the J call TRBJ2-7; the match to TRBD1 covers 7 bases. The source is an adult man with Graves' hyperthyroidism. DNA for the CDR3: TGTGCCAGCAGGACCTCGGGACAGAATTCCTACTACGAGCAGTACTTC. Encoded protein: CASRTSGQNSYYEQYF.